This T cell receptor (beta chain) stems from a study of cytomegalovirus exposure and HLA in healthy donors. The CDR3 sequence is 15 residues long. Germline CDR1 LGHNA, CDR2 YNFKEQ. The PCR was carried out with 60 Vbeta primers and 13 Jbeta primers. Measured with immunoSEQ multiplex PCR; TCRdb has only the in-frame clones, and not every one. The sample contains about 140,000 clones, about a tenth of which appear only once. Whole-study findings and limits: TCR beta chains numbering approximately 150 were designated cytomegalovirus-associated. Common viral pathogens (according to a later analysis) appeared linked to several of the most significant clusters. Presence/absence analyses treated sequencing depth as roughly uniform across donors. With DRB1 most and HLA-C fewest, TCR association rates differed between HLA loci in a later analysis.

In regard to this clone: The antigen is not known. At one end, the junction sequence differs from germline, possibly due to a read error.

The origin of this receptor is a male donor in good health and CMV-seronegative. The V call is TRBV4-2, the J call TRBJ1-1; TRBD1 aligns across 7 bases. Sequenced sample: PBMCs. The CDR3 DNA reads TGTGCCAGCAGCCAAGAGGGACAGAGGAACGCTGAAGCTTTCTTT. Its translation: CASSQEGQRNAEAFF.